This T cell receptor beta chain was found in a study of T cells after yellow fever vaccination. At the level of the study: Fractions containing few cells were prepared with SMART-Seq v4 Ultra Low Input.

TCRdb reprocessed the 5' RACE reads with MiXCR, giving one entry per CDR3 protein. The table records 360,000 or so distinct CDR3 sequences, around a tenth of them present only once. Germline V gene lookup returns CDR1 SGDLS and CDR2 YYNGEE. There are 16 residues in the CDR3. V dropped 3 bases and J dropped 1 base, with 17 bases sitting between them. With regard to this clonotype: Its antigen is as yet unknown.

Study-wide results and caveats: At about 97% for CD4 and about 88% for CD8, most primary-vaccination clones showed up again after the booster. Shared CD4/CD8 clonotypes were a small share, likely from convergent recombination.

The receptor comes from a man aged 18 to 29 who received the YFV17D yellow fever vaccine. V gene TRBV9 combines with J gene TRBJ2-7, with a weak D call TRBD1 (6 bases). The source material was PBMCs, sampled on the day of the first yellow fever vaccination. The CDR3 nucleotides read TGTGCCAGCAGCGCAGGGGACGTAAGGGCTTCCTACGAGCAGTACGTC. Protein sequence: CASSAGDVRASYEQYV.